The 21 T cell receptor beta chains below come from one sample, sequenced in a study of PD-L1 blockade in urothelial cancer. The data were produced by immunoSEQ multiplex PCR, yet TCRdb's version contains in-frame clones alone and is incomplete. The sample gives some 97,000 clones, approximately 90% of which show up once; about 0.92% is in the top ten. The input for sequencing was PBMCs, taken around atezolizumab (anti-PD-L1) treatment. The receptor set was obtained from a woman aged 80 or over with urothelial cancer.

The chain employs TRBV2 and TRBJ1-5, with D possibly being TRBD1 (5 bases). V lost 7 bases to trimming and J lost 4 bases, with 11 bases between them. The germline V gene has CDR1 SNHLY and CDR2 FYNNEI. The CDR3 totals 13 residues. CDR3 sequence reads: CASIRQHNQPQHF. CDR3 coding DNA: TGTGCCAGCATCCGACAGCATAATCAGCCCCAGCATTTT.

In DNA form, the CDR3 reads TGTGCCAGCAGCGCCGGGACTCTAAACACCGGGGAGCTGTTTTTT. Translated: CASSAGTLNTGELFF. The V gene is TRBV7-9, the J gene TRBJ2-2; D is perhaps TRBD2 (6 bases). V was pared by 5 bases and J by 2 bases, with 12 bases between. The CDR3 is 15 amino acids. The germline V gene has CDR1 SEHNR and CDR2 FQNEAQ (reference sequence). Combining the CDR3 with reference TRBV7-9 and TRBJ2-2 gives the whole variable domain DTGVSQNPRHKITKRGQNVTFRCDPISEHNRLYWYRQTLGQGPEFLTYFQNEAQLEKSRLLSDRFSAERPKGSFSTLEIQRTEQGDSAMYLCASSAGTLNTGELFFGEGSRLTVL.

The sample holds a few counts of this clone. The chain combines TRBV28 with TRBJ1-2; 7 bases map to TRBD1. Germline V gives CDR1 MDHEN, CDR2 SYDVKM. Germline trimming cut 8 bases from V and 4 bases from J; bases unmatched to any gene: 22. The CDR3 is 18 residues long. In DNA, the CDR3 is TGTGCCAGCGATGGTACCCGGGACAGTGGGAGAGCTACCTATGGCTACACCTTC. Its protein is CASDGTRDSGRATYGYTF.

The V gene is TRBV28, the J gene TRBJ2-1; 8 bases are shared with TRBD2. Per germline, CDR1 MDHEN and CDR2 SYDVKM. The CDR3 is 15 residues long. V shed 3 bases, J shed 7 bases, and the junction held 8 bases outside the gene matches. The DNA for the CDR3 is TGTGCCAGCAGTTTTTCGAGCGGGAGCTTAAATGAGCAGTTCTTC. As protein: CASSFSSGSLNEQFF.

The CDR3 DNA sequence: TGCGCCAGCAGCTCAATGCGGGGCGGGAGCAGGTACAATGAGCAGTTCTTC. As protein: CASSSMRGGSRYNEQFF. V usage is TRBV5-1 and J usage is TRBJ2-1; 7 nucleotides agree with TRBD2. Trimming at V came to 3 bases and at J to 4 bases, leaving 13 bases not matched to a gene. This CDR3 region has 17 residues. Per germline, CDR1 SGHRS and CDR2 YFSETQ.

In this sample, this clone turned up a few times. V gene TRBV7-9 combines with J gene TRBJ2-5; maybe TRBD1 (7 bases). The CDR3 is made up of 15 amino acids. V was shortened by 0 bases and J by 2 bases, with 10 bases between the two germline ends. Germline CDR1 SEHNR, CDR2 FQNEAQ (reference sequence). CDR3 sequence reads: CASSLASGGQETQYF. CDR3 sequence (DNA): TGTGCCAGCAGCTTAGCCTCAGGGGGGCAAGAGACCCAGTACTTC.

The chain joins TRBV10-1 to TRBJ2-1, with TRBD2 matching 13 bases. Trimming took 2 bases from V and 0 from J; bases not matched to a gene: 1. This CDR3 is 17 amino acids long. Per the germline V gene, CDR1 is WNHNN and CDR2 is SYGVQD (reference sequence). The CDR3 loop is CASSERTSGSSYNEQFF. The CDR3 DNA reads as TGCGCCAGCAGTGAGAGGACTAGCGGGAGCTCCTACAATGAGCAGTTCTTC.

The chain is built from TRBV7-9 and TRBJ2-3; TRBD1 aligns across 7 bases. CDR3 length: 14 amino acids. Germline trimming cut 1 base from V and 4 bases from J; bases unmatched to any gene: 2. Germline CDR1 and CDR2: SEHNR and FQNEAQ (reference sequence). CDR3 protein: CASSLGQGADTQYF. CDR3 bases: TGTGCCAGCAGCTTAGGGCAGGGGGCAGATACGCAGTATTTT.

The V gene is TRBV28, the J gene TRBJ2-2; 10 bases map to TRBD1. The CDR3 extends over 14 amino acids. CDR1 is MDHEN, CDR2 SYDVKM, per germline. With 7 bases clipped from V and 4 bases from J, the junction kept 3 bases outside the gene matches. This chain's CDR3 is CASTTGGFTGELFF. DNA for the CDR3: TGTGCCAGCACGACAGGGGGCTTCACCGGGGAGCTGTTTTTT.

CDR3 sequence (DNA): TGCGCCAGCAGCCAGTCTGGGACAGGGTCGAAAGAAGCTTTCTTT. It encodes CASSQSGTGSKEAFF. The chain carries TRBV5-1 and TRBJ1-1, with 9 bases matching TRBD1. The CDR3 has 15 residues. V was clipped by 4 bases and J by 8 bases; unmatched bases: 12. Germline V CDR1 and CDR2: SGHRS, YFSETQ.

The chain recombines TRBV6-5 with TRBJ1-1; 7 nucleotides align to TRBD1. The CDR3 has 13 amino acids. Germline values: CDR1 MNHEY, CDR2 SVGAGI. V was pared by 6 bases and J by 2 bases, with 3 bases of the junction left unmatched. CDR3 sequence: CASSGQDNTEAFF. In DNA, the CDR3 is TGTGCCAGCAGCGGACAGGATAACACTGAAGCTTTCTTT.

This clone occurred once. This chain connects TRBV28 to TRBJ1-5; the D gene is possibly TRBD1 (6 bases). V lost 3 bases and J lost 1, with 19 bases in between. Germline loops: CDR1 MDHEN, CDR2 SYDVKM. This CDR3 is 18 amino acids long. The CDR3 DNA is TGTGCCAGCAGTTTCTCTCCCGGGGGGGGCTCGAGCAATCAGCCCCAGCATTTT. Translating gives CASSFSPGGGSSNQPQHF.

This chain connects TRBV12-5 to TRBJ2-2; possible D gene TRBD2, 5 bases. The V gene's germline CDR1 is LGHNT and CDR2 FRNRAP. V was trimmed by 7 bases and J by 3 bases, leaving 12 bases between them. The CDR3 length is 14 residues. This CDR3 reads CASAKGGYTGELFF. The CDR3 DNA reads as TGTGCTAGTGCCAAGGGCGGGTACACCGGGGAGCTGTTTTTT.

This clone appeared once. This chain uses TRBV30 with TRBJ2-7; D unclear. Trimming took off 0 bases at V and 2 bases at J, with 5 bases between the two ends. CDR1 and CDR2 (germline): GTSNPN, SVGIG (reference sequence). This CDR3 comprises 12 residues. In DNA, the CDR3 is TGTGCCTGGAGTGTATCTCCCTACGAGCAGTACTTC. Encoded protein: CAWSVSPYEQYF. Filled out from reference TRBV30 and TRBJ2-7, the complete variable domain reads SQTIHQWPATLVQPVGSPLSLECTVEGTSNPNLYWYRQAAGRGLQLLFYSVGIGQISSEVPQNLSASRPQDRQFILSSKKLLLSDSGFYLCAWSVSPYEQYFGPGTRLTVT.

This chain joins TRBV6-1 and TRBJ2-7, with 7 bases identical to TRBD1. This CDR3 is 15 amino acids long. CDR1 MNHNS and CDR2 SASEGT come from the germline V gene. Losses at the gene ends were 8 bases for V and 4 bases for J; bases not matched to a gene: 14. CDR3: CASVTLQGTTYEQYF. CDR3 DNA sequence: TGTGCCAGCGTAACTTTACAGGGGACCACGTACGAGCAGTACTTC.

J is TRBJ2-7 and V is TRBV10-3; D ambiguous. Trimming took 5 bases from V and 1 from J, leaving 6 bases between them. CDR3 length: 12 residues. Germline V gene sequence: CDR1 ENHRY, CDR2 SYGVKD. CDR3 loop: CAISSTSYEQYF. CDR3 nucleotide sequence: TGTGCCATCAGTTCTACTTCCTACGAGCAGTACTTC.

About this clone: Because the CDR3 is missing its conserved closing phenylalanine or tryptophan, this is likely a read error. It is unclear where the CDR3 begins or ends on the DNA, so no DNA is shown, and the CDR3 is as TCRdb lists it. CDR3 region: CASTRGQHQI. This chain connects TRBV2 to TRBJ2-6; no check of the table's D call, TRBD1, against the DNA was made. The germline V gene encodes CDR1 SNHLY and CDR2 FYNNEI. The CDR3 is 10 amino acids long, termini counted.

The chain employs TRBV28 and TRBJ1-5, with a tentative D call TRBD1 (5 bases). This CDR3 is 14 amino acids long. The V gene's germline CDR1 is MDHEN and CDR2 SYDVKM. The germline V and J ends were trimmed by 6 bases and 4 bases, with 13 bases remaining between them. Here the CDR3 reads CASSPHRSNQPQHF. In DNA, the CDR3 is TGTGCCAGCAGCCCACACAGGTCGAATCAGCCCCAGCATTTT.

V gene TRBV19 combines with J gene TRBJ2-1; D unresolved. V dropped 3 bases and J dropped 9 bases, with 12 bases sitting between them. This CDR3 comprises 13 residues. The germline CDR1 and CDR2 sequences are LNHDA and SQIVND (reference sequence). CDR3 sequence: CASSMGRVTEQFF. The CDR3 bases are TGTGCCAGTAGTATGGGCCGCGTTACTGAGCAGTTCTTC.

This clone was seen once. The chain uses TRBV9 and TRBJ2-3; D remains unclear. The CDR3 sequence is 15 residues long. Germline values: CDR1 SGDLS, CDR2 YYNGEE. V lost 0 bases to trimming and J lost 6 bases, with 14 bases between them. The CDR3 coding sequence is TGTGCCAGCAGCGTAGCGCGCCCCCAGGATGATACGCAGTATTTT. Amino acid sequence: CASSVARPQDDTQYF.

This chain uses TRBV5-1 with TRBJ1-2, with 7 bases lining up with TRBD1. CDR3 length equals 15 residues. Losses at the gene ends were 3 bases for V and 7 bases for J; bases not matched to a gene: 12. Germline CDR1 and CDR2: SGHRS and YFSETQ. CDR3 amino acids: CASSSKPDRVVGYTF. The CDR3 DNA sequence: TGCGCCAGCAGCTCGAAACCCGACAGGGTTGTTGGCTACACCTTC.